The rows below give T cell receptor beta chains drawn from one sample of a study of cytomegalovirus exposure and HLA in healthy donors. Produced via immunoSEQ multiplex PCR; TCRdb's table is partial and in-frame only. The sample contains about 160,000 clones, approximately 82% of which appear only once. The specimen was PBMCs. These receptors were obtained from a male donor in good health and CMV-seronegative. Both conserved end residues are part of each CDR3. The order of the fields is V gene, clone size, J gene, D gene, CDR3 DNA, CDR3 protein. A D gene is named only where the DNA matches it firmly. Clone size is shown for a subset of rows, as once, few, many or a class of expanded clone.

V gene: TRBV7-9; clone size: .; J gene: TRBJ1-6; D gene: .; CDR3 DNA: TGTGCCAGCAGCTTAGAGGAGCCAATAGATTCACCCCTCCACTTT; CDR3 protein: CASSLEEPIDSPLHF
V gene: TRBV11-3; clone size: .; J gene: TRBJ2-1; D gene: TRBD1; CDR3 DNA: TGTGCCAGCAGGGCAGGGGGAATCGATGAGCAGTTCTTC; CDR3 protein: CASRAGGIDEQFF
V gene: TRBV5-6; clone size: .; J gene: TRBJ2-3; D gene: TRBD1; CDR3 DNA: TGTGCCAGCAGCTTGGGGGACAGGGGGACAGATACGCAGTATTTT; CDR3 protein: CASSLGDRGTDTQYF
V gene: TRBV5-1; clone size: .; J gene: TRBJ2-4; D gene: .; CDR3 DNA: TGCGCCAGCAGCTTGGGTGGCATCTGGAACATTCAGTACTTC; CDR3 protein: CASSLGGIWNIQYF
V gene: TRBV30; clone size: .; J gene: TRBJ2-5; D gene: TRBD1; CDR3 DNA: TGTGCCTGGACCCCTGGACAGGGGGCGCCGGGTCAAGAGACCCAGTACTTC; CDR3 protein: CAWTPGQGAPGQETQYF
V gene: TRBV19; clone size: .; J gene: TRBJ2-1; D gene: TRBD1; CDR3 DNA: TGTGCCAGTAGTTTGTCGGCACAGGGGGCCCGTGAGCAGTTCTTC; CDR3 protein: CASSLSAQGAREQFF
V gene: TRBV30; clone size: .; J gene: TRBJ2-1; D gene: TRBD2; CDR3 DNA: TGTGCCTGGATGCCTAGCGGGAGAACCTCCTACAATGAGCAGTTCTTC; CDR3 protein: CAWMPSGRTSYNEQFF
V gene: TRBV4-3; clone size: .; J gene: TRBJ1-4; D gene: TRBD1; CDR3 DNA: TGCGCCAGCAGACACAAGGGGGCAGGAGATGAAAAACTGTTTTTT; CDR3 protein: CASRHKGAGDEKLFF
V gene: TRBV5-4; clone size: .; J gene: TRBJ2-3; D gene: TRBD2; CDR3 DNA: TGTGCCAGCAGCTCTAGCGGGGGGGCAGATACGCAGTATTTT; CDR3 protein: CASSSSGGADTQYF
V gene: TRBV5-4; clone size: .; J gene: TRBJ1-5; D gene: .; CDR3 DNA: TGTGCCAGCACAAAGGACTCTAGCAATCAGCCCCAGCATTTT; CDR3 protein: CASTKDSSNQPQHF
V gene: TRBV18; clone size: few; J gene: TRBJ1-1; D gene: TRBD1; CDR3 DNA: TGTGCCAGCTCACCACCGGGGACAGGGTCGGGGACTGAAGCTTTCTTT; CDR3 protein: CASSPPGTGSGTEAFF
V gene: TRBV7-9; clone size: .; J gene: TRBJ2-1; D gene: TRBD1; CDR3 DNA: TGTGCCAGCACCCGGGACAGGGGAAACAATGAGCAGTTCTTC; CDR3 protein: CASTRDRGNNEQFF
V gene: TRBV6-6; clone size: .; J gene: TRBJ1-3; D gene: .; CDR3 DNA: TGTGCCAGCAGCTCCGGTGGAAACACCATATATTTT; CDR3 protein: CASSSGGNTIYF
V gene: TRBV4-3; clone size: .; J gene: TRBJ1-4; D gene: TRBD1; CDR3 DNA: TGCGCCAGCAGCCAAAACAGGGGGCTTAGCGAAAAACTGTTTTTT; CDR3 protein: CASSQNRGLSEKLFF
V gene: TRBV28; clone size: .; J gene: TRBJ2-1; D gene: TRBD2; CDR3 DNA: TGTGCCAGCAGCCGCCGACCCGCGGGAGGGTACAATGAGCAGTTCTTC; CDR3 protein: CASSRRPAGGYNEQFF
V gene: TRBV7-9; clone size: .; J gene: TRBJ2-2; D gene: TRBD1; CDR3 DNA: TGTGCCAGCAGCCCCGGGACAGGGTACACCGGGGAGCTGTTTTTT; CDR3 protein: CASSPGTGYTGELFF
V gene: TRBV6-6; clone size: .; J gene: TRBJ1-4; D gene: TRBD1; CDR3 DNA: TGTGCCAGCAGCCCTGACAGGGGAAAACTGTTTTTT; CDR3 protein: CASSPDRGKLFF
V gene: TRBV9; clone size: few; J gene: TRBJ2-7; D gene: TRBD2; CDR3 DNA: TGTGCCAGCAGCGTAGAGATGGGACTAGCGGGAGAGCAGTACTTC; CDR3 protein: CASSVEMGLAGEQYF
V gene: TRBV25-1; clone size: .; J gene: TRBJ2-7; D gene: .; CDR3 DNA: TGTGCCAGCAGTGAATCGTGGGGGGTTGACAGTTACGAGCAGTACTTC; CDR3 protein: CASSESWGVDSYEQYF
V gene: TRBV2; clone size: .; J gene: TRBJ2-1; D gene: TRBD1; CDR3 DNA: TGTGCCAGCACCACCCCCCGGACAGGGAGCGACAATGAGCAGTTCTTC; CDR3 protein: CASTTPRTGSDNEQFF
V gene: TRBV11-2; clone size: once; J gene: TRBJ2-3; D gene: TRBD1; CDR3 DNA: TGTGCCAGCAGCACGGGACAGCTCACAGATACGCAGTATTTT; CDR3 protein: CASSTGQLTDTQYF
V gene: TRBV5-1; clone size: .; J gene: TRBJ2-7; D gene: TRBD2; CDR3 DNA: TGCGCCAGCAGCTTGGCCAGCGGGATTTACGAGCAGTACTTC; CDR3 protein: CASSLASGIYEQYF
V gene: TRBV6-4; clone size: .; J gene: TRBJ1-5; D gene: .; CDR3 DNA: TGTGCCCGACGGGACAAAACCCCTTTCAATCAGCCCCAGCATTTT; CDR3 protein: CARRDKTPFNQPQHF
V gene: TRBV19; clone size: .; J gene: TRBJ1-3; D gene: TRBD1; CDR3 DNA: TGTGCCAGTAGTTTCGGGACAGGCCTTTCTGGAAACACCATATATTTT; CDR3 protein: CASSFGTGLSGNTIYF
V gene: TRBV5-1; clone size: .; J gene: TRBJ2-7; D gene: TRBD1; CDR3 DNA: TGCGCCAGCAGCTTGGGGATTCAGGGGGCGGTAGACGAGCAGTACTTC; CDR3 protein: CASSLGIQGAVDEQYF
V gene: TRBV6-5; clone size: .; J gene: TRBJ2-7; D gene: TRBD1; CDR3 DNA: TGTGCCAGCAGTGGGACAGGGAGCTCCTACGAGCAGTACTTC; CDR3 protein: CASSGTGSSYEQYF
V gene: TRBV4-1; clone size: .; J gene: TRBJ2-4; D gene: .; CDR3 DNA: TGCGCCAGCAGCCAAGGGCCCCTTGGGGCGGGGCCGGGGGTAGCCAAAAACATTCAGTACTTC; CDR3 protein: CASSQGPLGAGPGVAKNIQYF
V gene: TRBV11-3; clone size: .; J gene: TRBJ2-5; D gene: TRBD2; CDR3 DNA: TGTGCCAGCAGCTCTAGCGGACAAGAGACCCAGTACTTC; CDR3 protein: CASSSSGQETQYF
V gene: TRBV11-2; clone size: .; J gene: TRBJ2-7; D gene: TRBD1; CDR3 DNA: TGTGCCAGCAGCCGGACAGGGTACGGGTCCTACGAGCAGTACTTC; CDR3 protein: CASSRTGYGSYEQYF
V gene: TRBV6-5; clone size: .; J gene: TRBJ2-7; D gene: .; CDR3 DNA: TGTGCCAGCAGTTCGGTCTCCGACAGCTTCTACGAGCAGTACTTC; CDR3 protein: CASSSVSDSFYEQYF
V gene: TRBV5-7; clone size: .; J gene: TRBJ1-5; D gene: .; CDR3 DNA: TGTGCCAGCAGCTTAGAGGCGGAGAGCAATCAGCCCCAGCATTTT; CDR3 protein: CASSLEAESNQPQHF
V gene: TRBV7-6; clone size: .; J gene: TRBJ2-3; D gene: .; CDR3 DNA: TGTGCCAGCAGCTTACTGGCGGCTAGCACAGATACGCAGTATTTT; CDR3 protein: CASSLLAASTDTQYF
V gene: TRBV11-2; clone size: .; J gene: TRBJ2-1; D gene: TRBD2; CDR3 DNA: TGTGCCAGCAGCCCCCGGGGAGCGGGGGGCTCCTACAATGAGCAGTTCTTC; CDR3 protein: CASSPRGAGGSYNEQFF
V gene: TRBV5-4; clone size: .; J gene: TRBJ2-7; D gene: TRBD2; CDR3 DNA: TGTGCCAGCAGCTCTAGGACTAGCGGGTTAAACGAGCAGTACTTC; CDR3 protein: CASSSRTSGLNEQYF
V gene: TRBV4-1; clone size: .; J gene: TRBJ2-7; D gene: TRBD1; CDR3 DNA: TGCGCCAGCAGCCAGACAGGGGGCAGGGACGAGCAGTACTTC; CDR3 protein: CASSQTGGRDEQYF
V gene: TRBV9; clone size: .; J gene: TRBJ2-7; D gene: TRBD1; CDR3 DNA: TGTGCCAGCAGCCCCGGACAGGGGGCCTACGAGCAGTACTTC; CDR3 protein: CASSPGQGAYEQYF
V gene: TRBV7-9; clone size: .; J gene: TRBJ2-1; D gene: TRBD2; CDR3 DNA: TGTGCCAGCAGCGCACTAGCGGGAGCCCGCAGCGACAATGAGCAGTTCTTC; CDR3 protein: CASSALAGARSDNEQFF
V gene: TRBV10-3; clone size: .; J gene: TRBJ1-1; D gene: .; CDR3 DNA: TGTGCCATCAGTGGGACTTCCTACACTGAAGCTTTCTTT; CDR3 protein: CAISGTSYTEAFF
V gene: TRBV15; clone size: .; J gene: TRBJ1-4; D gene: .; CDR3 DNA: TGTGCCACCAGCAGAGATGGGGAGACTAATGAAAAACTGTTTTTT; CDR3 protein: CATSRDGETNEKLFF
V gene: TRBV4-1; clone size: .; J gene: TRBJ1-5; D gene: TRBD1; CDR3 DNA: TGCGCCAGCAGCCAAGAGCGACAGGGTGCCTATAGCAATCAGCCCCAGCATTTT; CDR3 protein: CASSQERQGAYSNQPQHF
V gene: TRBV5-4; clone size: .; J gene: TRBJ2-5; D gene: TRBD2; CDR3 DNA: TGTGCCAGCAGCTTGCCTAGCGGGGGGCCAGAGACCCAGTACTTC; CDR3 protein: CASSLPSGGPETQYF
V gene: TRBV11-3; clone size: few; J gene: TRBJ2-7; D gene: TRBD2; CDR3 DNA: TGTGCCAGCAGCTTAGATGGGACTAGCGGAGGTCCGCAGTACTTC; CDR3 protein: CASSLDGTSGGPQYF
V gene: TRBV7-2; clone size: .; J gene: TRBJ1-1; D gene: .; CDR3 DNA: TGTGCCAGCAGCTTGGGGAGGGTGAACACTGAAGCTTTCTTT; CDR3 protein: CASSLGRVNTEAFF
V gene: TRBV18; clone size: few; J gene: TRBJ1-1; D gene: TRBD1; CDR3 DNA: TGTGCCAGCTCACCAGGCCAGGGGGCGGAAACTGAAGCTTTCTTT; CDR3 protein: CASSPGQGAETEAFF
V gene: TRBV19; clone size: .; J gene: TRBJ1-6; D gene: TRBD1; CDR3 DNA: TGTGCCAGTACCGACAGGGCCGGTTCACCCCTCCACTTT; CDR3 protein: CASTDRAGSPLHF
V gene: TRBV7-2; clone size: .; J gene: TRBJ1-6; D gene: .; CDR3 DNA: TGTGCCAGCAGCTTATCGAGCGGAGATAATTCACCCCTCCACTTT; CDR3 protein: CASSLSSGDNSPLHF
V gene: TRBV12-5; clone size: .; J gene: TRBJ1-1; D gene: .; CDR3 DNA: TGTGCTAGTGGTCCCCCCGGACACAACACTGAAGCTTTCTTT; CDR3 protein: CASGPPGHNTEAFF
V gene: TRBV11-2; clone size: .; J gene: TRBJ2-7; D gene: .; CDR3 DNA: TGTGCCAGCAGCTTAGAAAGGGGTCGTTATAACGAGCAGTACTTC; CDR3 protein: CASSLERGRYNEQYF
V gene: TRBV4-3; clone size: .; J gene: TRBJ2-1; D gene: .; CDR3 DNA: TGCGCCAGCAGCCAAGACACAGGGATGGTCAATGAGCAGTTCTTC; CDR3 protein: CASSQDTGMVNEQFF
V gene: TRBV7-9; clone size: .; J gene: TRBJ2-1; D gene: .; CDR3 DNA: TGTGCCAGCAGCTTAGCCAGAGAGCAGTTCTTC; CDR3 protein: CASSLAREQFF
V gene: TRBV7-2; clone size: .; J gene: TRBJ1-5; D gene: TRBD1; CDR3 DNA: TGTGCCAGCAGCAACGGACAGGGGTGGCAGCCCCAGCATTTT; CDR3 protein: CASSNGQGWQPQHF
V gene: TRBV7-6; clone size: .; J gene: TRBJ2-1; D gene: TRBD1; CDR3 DNA: TGTGCCAGCAGTCTACCCGGGACAGAGCCCTACGGGCAGTTCTTC; CDR3 protein: CASSLPGTEPYGQFF
V gene: TRBV7-8; clone size: .; J gene: TRBJ2-1; D gene: TRBD2; CDR3 DNA: TGTGCCAGCAGCTTGGGACTAGCGGGGGGGCCCGAGCAGTTCTTC; CDR3 protein: CASSLGLAGGPEQFF